This TCR beta chain comes out of a study of regulatory T cells in long-lasting Graves disease. Ten or more counts support this clonotype. Regarding time point: newly diagnosed GD, antithyroid drugs for less than 3 months. Extracted PBMC RNA gave rise to the TCR library. Relying on iRepertoire HTBI primers and Arm-PCR of CDR3 regions, the team built TCR beta libraries. A single record per CDR3 protein comes from TCRdb applying MiXCR to the multiplex PCR reads. The data hold roughly 440,000 distinct CDR3 sequences, with about 15% observed a single time. The V and J ends lost 4 bases and 2 bases respectively, with 3 bases between them. Germline V lookup: CDR1 WSHSY, CDR2 SAAADI. This CDR3 region has 13 residues. The same sample was also used in a study of T cells in Graves' hyperthyroidism and ophthalmopathy.

The gene calls are TRBV10-2 and TRBJ1-6, with unresolved D. The sequencing here drew on peripheral blood mononuclear cells (PBMCs), taken at new diagnosis, from a patient treated with antithyroid drugs. This clonotype was obtained from a woman aged 18-29 years with Graves disease. The CDR3 protein is CASSGTYNSPLHF. The CDR3 nucleotides read TGCGCCAGCAGTGGGACCTATAATTCACCCCTCCACTTT.